This T cell receptor beta chain was found in a study of T cells in Graves' hyperthyroidism and ophthalmopathy. RNA transcripts gave rise to amplified TCR beta CDR3 regions. During a first-round RT-PCR of the TCR CDR3, the HTBI primer set was used. TCRdb processed the multiplex PCR reads anew with MiXCR; each CDR3 protein has one entry. In the table there are a few hundred thousand distinct CDR3 sequences, roughly 13% of which are singletons. Trimming stripped 0 bases from V and 2 bases from J, with 7 bases between. There are 14 residues in the CDR3. Germline CDR1 reads MNHEY; CDR2 reads SVGEGT. This clonotype came up many times.

The sequenced sample consisted of blood. The origin of this receptor is a woman aged 18-35 years with Graves' hyperthyroidism. V usage is TRBV6-2 or TRBV6-3 and J usage is TRBJ1-1; D not resolved. CDR3 bases: TGTGCCAGCAGTTACTCCGCCGATAACACTGAAGCTTTCTTT. This translates into CASSYSADNTEAFF.